The 23 T cell receptor beta chains given below trace back to one sample, sequenced in a study of response to subunit inactivated influenza vaccine. TCRdb reprocessed the RT-PCR reads with MiXCR, giving one entry per CDR3 protein. The sample has just under 550,000 distinct CDR3 sequences, roughly 25% seen once. The data also belong to a second study, concerning T cells expressing NK-cell markers. From that report: TCR beta cDNA was made by 5'RACE template switching with UMIs.

Here the sequenced sample was CD4+ T cells sorted from PBMCs, taken 12 days after vaccination. The receptors originated from a middle-aged man who received an inactivated influenza vaccine.

This chain connects TRBV7-9 to TRBJ2-2; TRBD2 aligns across 9 bases. With V trimmed by 5 bases and J by 0 bases, 4 bases remained unmatched. This CDR3 spans 16 amino acids. Per the germline V gene, CDR1 is SEHNR and CDR2 is FQNEAQ (reference sequence). This CDR3 reads CASSPGLATNTGELFF. The CDR3 DNA reads as TGTGCCAGCAGCCCCGGACTAGCGACGAACACCGGGGAGCTGTTTTTT.

The chain links TRBV20-1 to TRBJ2-1; 11 bases are a match to TRBD2. CDR1 DFQATT and CDR2 SNEGSKA come from the germline V gene (reference sequence). The J segment lost 4 bases and the V segment lost 5 bases, leaving 7 bases of the junction unmatched. The length of the CDR3 is 15 residues. The CDR3 sequence: CSAQPASGRYNEQFF. The CDR3 DNA sequence: TGCAGTGCTCAGCCGGCTAGCGGGAGGTACAATGAGCAGTTCTTC.

The CDR3 sequence is CAGTGNRVDYGYTF. CDR3 nucleotide sequence: TGTGCCGGGACAGGAAACCGGGTGGACTATGGCTACACCTTC. This chain links TRBV7-9 with TRBJ1-2, with 8 bases that match TRBD1. CDR3 length: 14 amino acids. Per germline, CDR1 SEHNR and CDR2 FQNEAQ (reference sequence). With V trimmed by 11 bases and J by 3 bases, 11 bases remained unmatched.

V is TRBV20-1 and J is TRBJ2-1, with TRBD2 identical over 7 bases. The CDR3 totals 15 residues. V lost 5 bases and J lost 4; bases outside the gene matches: 11. From germline, CDR1 is DFQATT and CDR2 SNEGSKA (reference sequence). This CDR3 is CSAAPGGRAYNEQFF. CDR3 in DNA: TGCAGTGCTGCCCCTGGGGGGAGGGCTTACAATGAGCAGTTCTTC.

There are a few counts of this clonotype. This chain connects TRBV5-1 to TRBJ2-1; the D gene is possibly TRBD1 (6 bases). Germline V gene sequence: CDR1 SGHRS, CDR2 YFSETQ. The CDR3 consists of 16 residues. Between the trimmed V and J ends, which lost 0 bases and 0 bases, there was a span of 10 bases. The CDR3 loop is CASSLAGQNSYNEQFF. CDR3 DNA: TGCGCCAGCAGCTTGGCTGGACAGAACTCCTACAATGAGCAGTTCTTC.

This clonotype has only a few counts. This chain connects TRBV3-1 to TRBJ2-7, with unresolved D. The V and J ends lost 1 base and 4 bases respectively, with 8 bases between them. The CDR3 spans 13 residues. The germline V gene encodes CDR1 LGHDT and CDR2 YNNKEL (reference sequence). The CDR3 is CASSQGLLYEQYF. In nucleotides, the CDR3 is TGTGCCAGCAGCCAAGGGTTGTTGTACGAGCAGTACTTC.

The sample holds many counts of this clonotype. This chain joins TRBV5-1 and TRBJ2-7; TRBD1 aligns across 11 bases. CDR1 and CDR2 from the germline V gene are SGHRS and YFSETQ. J gave up 4 bases and V 4 bases, and 7 bases lay outside the gene matches. The CDR3 spans 15 residues. The CDR3 loop reads CASSPGTGGFYEQYF. For the CDR3, the DNA is TGCGCCAGCAGCCCCGGGACAGGGGGTTTTTACGAGCAGTACTTC.

The rearrangement uses TRBV18 and TRBJ1-6; D unresolved. The V end was cut by 6 bases, the J end by 8 bases, with 20 bases between. Germline V gene lookup returns CDR1 KGHSH and CDR2 LQKENI. The CDR3 runs to 16 residues. DNA for the CDR3: TGTGCCAGCTCCCCCGGTGCCGCCCGCATGGATTCACCCCTCCACTTT. This sequence encodes CASSPGAARMDSPLHF.

As DNA, the CDR3 is TGTGCCAGCAGACTAAGGGGGCAAGGAGCTTTCTTT. It yields the protein CASRLRGQGAFF. The chain employs TRBV12-3 or TRBV12-4 and TRBJ1-1; 7 bases line up with TRBD1. The CDR3 is made up of 12 amino acids. V was pared by 6 bases and J by 10 bases, with 8 bases of the junction left unmatched.

Written as DNA, the CDR3 is TGTGCCAGCAGCCAAGTTGGGTCTAGCGGGGGTGGATATGAGCAGTTCTTC. Its protein is CASSQVGSSGGGYEQFF. The rearrangement uses TRBV4-2 and TRBJ2-1, with 10 nucleotides matching TRBD2. J lost 8 bases, V lost 1 base, and 11 bases had no gene match. CDR1 and CDR2 (germline): LGHNA, YNFKEQ. CDR3 length: 17 amino acids.

The rearrangement joins TRBV7-9 to TRBJ2-2; 11 bases align to TRBD1. Trimming cost V 7 bases and J 4 bases; bases outside gene matches: 8. The CDR3 has 16 amino acids. Germline V gene data show CDR1 as SEHNR and CDR2 as FQNEAQ (reference sequence). In nucleotides, the CDR3 is TGTGCCAGCAACCCGGACAGGGGGCGCGGCACCGGGGAGCTGTTTTTT. Its protein is CASNPDRGRGTGELFF.

The rearrangement joins TRBV5-1 to TRBJ1-3; possible D gene TRBD1, 5 bases. Trimming removed 5 bases at V and 5 bases at J, with 11 bases between. CDR1 SGHRS and CDR2 YFSETQ come from the germline V gene. The length of the CDR3 is 13 residues. The CDR3 DNA follows: TGCGCCAGCAGAGGAACAGGAAGAAACACCATATATTTT. Its protein product is CASRGTGRNTIYF.

This clonotype was observed a few times. The chain uses TRBV28 and TRBJ2-5, with 8 positions matching TRBD1. CDR1 is MDHEN, CDR2 SYDVKM, per germline. V lost 5 bases to trimming and J lost 3 bases; unmatched junction nucleotides: 5. CDR3 length: 14 amino acids. The CDR3 region has the DNA TGTGCCAGCAGTCCCATGGACAGGGAAGAGACCCAGTACTTC. Amino acid sequence: CASSPMDREETQYF.

The rearrangement uses TRBV7-9 and TRBJ1-6; a possible D gene is TRBD1 (5 bases). There are 17 residues in the CDR3. Trimming took 6 bases from V and 7 from J, leaving 22 bases between them. Germline CDR1 is SEHNR and CDR2 is FQNEAQ (reference sequence). The CDR3 DNA reads as TGTGCCAGCAGTCTTAGGGGCCGCGGGACGCTGAATTCACCCCTCCACTTT. It is translated as CASSLRGRGTLNSPLHF. Using reference TRBV7-9 and TRBJ1-6 for the parts outside the CDR3, the full variable domain is DTGVSQNPRHKITKRGQNVTFRCDPISEHNRLYWYRQTLGQGPEFLTYFQNEAQLEKSRLLSDRFSAERPKGSFSTLEIQRTEQGDSAMYLCASSLRGRGTLNSPLHFGNGTRLTVT.

The rearrangement joins TRBV20-1 to TRBJ2-7; 10 bases agree with TRBD2. J gave up 6 bases and V 6 bases, and 11 bases lay outside the gene matches. The length of the CDR3 is 14 residues. CDR1 is DFQATT and CDR2 is SNEGSKA in the germline V gene (reference sequence). CDR3 DNA: TGCAGTGCCAAAGATTCGGGACTAGCGCGCGAGCAGTACTTC. It codes for CSAKDSGLAREQYF.

V is TRBV6-1 and J is TRBJ1-2; D perhaps matches TRBD1 (5 bases). This CDR3 is built from 14 residues. V dropped 7 bases and J dropped 6 bases, with 18 bases sitting between them. Germline-derived CDR1 and CDR2 are MNHNS and SASEGT. CDR3 sequence: CASISGRDGDGYTF. The CDR3 bases are TGTGCCAGCATCTCCGGGAGGGACGGAGATGGCTACACCTTC.

Ten or more counts support this clonotype. This chain uses TRBV12-3 or TRBV12-4 with TRBJ2-2, with D perhaps TRBD1 (6 bases). The CDR3 consists of 15 residues. V was shortened by 1 base and J by 7 bases, with 13 bases between the two germline ends. The DNA of the CDR3 is TGTGCCAGCAGTTTAGTAGCAGGGGCGGGCGGGGAGCTGTTTTTT. Translating it yields CASSLVAGAGGELFF.

The chain carries TRBV7-2 and TRBJ1-1, with D perhaps matching TRBD1 (5 bases). From germline, CDR1 is SGHTA and CDR2 FQGNSA. Deletions cut 1 base from V and 0 bases from J, with 12 bases between. The CDR3 runs 16 residues. DNA of the CDR3: TGTGCCAGCAGCTTAGACAGGCATATCATGAACACTGAAGCTTTCTTT. Translated: CASSLDRHIMNTEAFF.

The chain is built from TRBV5-1 and TRBJ2-1; 12 positions match TRBD1. This CDR3 spans 14 amino acids. The germline V gene encodes CDR1 SGHRS and CDR2 YFSETQ. The V segment lost 4 bases and the J segment 10 bases; nucleotides outside the gene matches: 6. The CDR3 sequence is CASSPFGTGGEQFF. CDR3 sequence (DNA): TGCGCCAGCAGCCCCTTTGGGACAGGGGGCGAGCAGTTCTTC. Full variable domain (missing parts from reference TRBV5-1 and TRBJ2-1): KAGVTQTPRYLIKTRGQQVTLSCSPISGHRSVSWYQQTPGQGLQFLFEYFSETQRNKGNFPGRFSGRQFSNSRSEMNVSTLELGDSALYLCASSPFGTGGEQFFGPGTRLTVL.

In its sample, this clonotype was seen a few times. The V call is TRBV20-1, the J call TRBJ2-7; tentative D call: TRBD2 (6 bases). The CDR3 has 13 amino acids. Germline CDR1 DFQATT, CDR2 SNEGSKA (reference sequence). The V and J ends lost 6 bases and 3 bases respectively, with 15 bases between them. The CDR3 coding sequence is TGCAGTGCAAAGCGGGCCTCCAACTACGAGCAGTACTTC. As protein: CSAKRASNYEQYF.

The genes are TRBV24-1 and TRBJ2-5; 7 bases align to TRBD1. Germline V CDR1 and CDR2: KGHDR, SFDVKD. This CDR3 has 15 residues. V lost 4 bases and J lost 0; bases outside the gene matches: 4. CDR3 protein: CATSDPTGNQETQYF. Here the CDR3 DNA reads TGTGCCACCAGTGACCCGACAGGGAACCAAGAGACCCAGTACTTC.

This rearrangement joins TRBV28 to TRBJ1-2; D is uncertain. The CDR3 extends over 14 amino acids. Germline V gene sequence: CDR1 MDHEN, CDR2 SYDVKM. V dropped 2 bases and J dropped 4 bases, with 11 bases sitting between them. CDR3 bases: TGTGCCAGCAGTTTAGAGTCAGACTTCTATGGCTACACCTTC. Its protein is CASSLESDFYGYTF.

V usage is TRBV28 and J usage is TRBJ1-2; 7 bases fit TRBD1. The V segment lost 6 bases and the J segment 4 bases; nucleotides outside the gene matches: 11. Per the germline V gene, CDR1 is MDHEN and CDR2 is SYDVKM. The length of the CDR3 is 15 residues. The CDR3 sequence is CASSGRGQESYGYTF. The DNA for the CDR3 is TGTGCCAGCAGCGGAAGAGGACAGGAGAGCTATGGCTACACCTTC.